This T cell receptor (beta chain) was obtained from a study of blood T cell repertoires in COVID-19. For the study at large: Samples taken during acute and convalescent COVID-19 were collected in the United States, Italy and Spain.

TCRdb's copy holds only in-frame clones and misses some; the assay was immunoSEQ multiplex PCR. The sample lists about 220,000 clones; around 84% were seen once. The TCR was taken from an older woman who had recovered from COVID-19. The sample consisted of peripheral blood.

The CDR3 spells CASSPPSATNEKLFF. In DNA, the CDR3 is TGTGCCAGCAGCCCTCCCAGTGCAACTAATGAAAAACTGTTTTTT. The chain has TRBV3-1 (or the pseudogene TRBV3-2) and TRBJ1-4; no clear D. Germline V CDR1 and CDR2: LGHDT, YNNKEL (reference sequence). Trimming pared 4 bases from V and 0 bases from J, leaving 9 bases between. The CDR3 is made up of 15 amino acids.